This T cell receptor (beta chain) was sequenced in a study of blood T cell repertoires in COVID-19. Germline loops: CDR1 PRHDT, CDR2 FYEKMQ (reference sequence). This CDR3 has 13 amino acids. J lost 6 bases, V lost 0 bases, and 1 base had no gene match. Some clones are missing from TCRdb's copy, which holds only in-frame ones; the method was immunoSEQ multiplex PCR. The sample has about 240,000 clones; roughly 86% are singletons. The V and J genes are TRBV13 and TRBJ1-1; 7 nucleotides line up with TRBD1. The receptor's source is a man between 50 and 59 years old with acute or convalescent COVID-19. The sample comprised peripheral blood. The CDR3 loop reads CASSLGDRPEAFF. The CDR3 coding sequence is TGTGCCAGCAGCTTAGGGGACAGGCCTGAAGCTTTCTTT.